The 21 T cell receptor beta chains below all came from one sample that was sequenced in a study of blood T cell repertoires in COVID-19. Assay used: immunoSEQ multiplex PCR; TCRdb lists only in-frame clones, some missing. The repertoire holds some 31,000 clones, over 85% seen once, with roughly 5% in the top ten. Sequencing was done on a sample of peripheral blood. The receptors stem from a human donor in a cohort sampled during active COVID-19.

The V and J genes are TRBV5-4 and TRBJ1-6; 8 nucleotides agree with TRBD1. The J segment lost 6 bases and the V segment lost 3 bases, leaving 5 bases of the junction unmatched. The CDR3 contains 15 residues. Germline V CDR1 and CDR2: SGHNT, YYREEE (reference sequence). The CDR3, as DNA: TGTGCCAGCAGCTCGGGACAGGACTTTAATTCACCCCTCCACTTT. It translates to CASSSGQDFNSPLHF.

CDR3 sequence reads: CASSLGLAGAGDTQYF. Here the CDR3 DNA reads TGTGCCAGCAGCTTGGGGCTAGCGGGAGCTGGAGATACGCAGTATTTT. V usage is TRBV5-8 and J usage is TRBJ2-3; 10 nucleotides align to TRBD2. With 0 bases clipped from V and 5 bases from J, the junction kept 6 bases outside the gene matches. The germline gives CDR1 SGHTS, CDR2 YDEGEE. This CDR3 has 16 residues.

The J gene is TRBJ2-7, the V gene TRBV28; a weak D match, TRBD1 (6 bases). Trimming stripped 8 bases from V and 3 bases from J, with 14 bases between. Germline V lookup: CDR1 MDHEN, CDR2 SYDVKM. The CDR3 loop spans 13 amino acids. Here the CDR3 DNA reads TGTGCCAGCGGGGTCCGGACAGTCTACGAGCAGTACTTC. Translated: CASGVRTVYEQYF. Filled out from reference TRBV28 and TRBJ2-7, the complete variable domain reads DVKVTQSSRYLVKRTGEKVFLECVQDMDHENMFWYRQDPGLGLRLIYFSYDVKMKEKGDIPEGYSVSREKKERFSLILESASTNQTSMYLCASGVRTVYEQYFGPGTRLTVT.

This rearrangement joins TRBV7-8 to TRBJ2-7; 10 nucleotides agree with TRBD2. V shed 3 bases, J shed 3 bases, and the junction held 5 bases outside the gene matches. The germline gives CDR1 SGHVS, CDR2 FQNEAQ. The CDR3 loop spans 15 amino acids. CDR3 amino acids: CASSFSSGRDYEQYF. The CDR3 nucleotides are TGTGCCAGCAGCTTTTCTAGCGGGAGAGACTACGAGCAGTACTTC.

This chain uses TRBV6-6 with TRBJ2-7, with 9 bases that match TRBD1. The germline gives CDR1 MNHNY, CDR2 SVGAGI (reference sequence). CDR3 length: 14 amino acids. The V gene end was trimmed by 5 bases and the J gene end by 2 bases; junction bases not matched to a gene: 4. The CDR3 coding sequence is TGTGCCAGCAGTCCCCGGGACAGGGCCTACGAGCAGTACTTC. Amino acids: CASSPRDRAYEQYF.

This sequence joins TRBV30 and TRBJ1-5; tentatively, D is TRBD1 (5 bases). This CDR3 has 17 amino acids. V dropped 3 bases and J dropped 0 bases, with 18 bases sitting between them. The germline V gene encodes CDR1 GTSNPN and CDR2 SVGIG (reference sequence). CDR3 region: CAWSYGRQPYSNQPQHF. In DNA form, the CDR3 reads TGTGCCTGGAGCTACGGTAGACAGCCCTATAGCAATCAGCCCCAGCATTTT.

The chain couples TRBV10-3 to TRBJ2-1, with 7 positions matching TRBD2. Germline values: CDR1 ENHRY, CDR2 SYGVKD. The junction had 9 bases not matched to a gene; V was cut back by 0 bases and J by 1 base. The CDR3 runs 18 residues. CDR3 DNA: TGTGCCATCAGTGAGTCGACTAGAGGACTAGGTTCCTACAATGAGCAGTTCTTC. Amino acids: CAISESTRGLGSYNEQFF.

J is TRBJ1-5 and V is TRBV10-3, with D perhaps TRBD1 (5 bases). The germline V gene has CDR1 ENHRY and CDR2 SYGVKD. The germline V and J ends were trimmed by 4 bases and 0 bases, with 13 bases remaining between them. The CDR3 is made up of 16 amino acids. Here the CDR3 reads CAISGGLRNSNQPQHF. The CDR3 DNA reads TGTGCCATCAGTGGGGGCCTCAGAAATAGCAATCAGCCCCAGCATTTT.

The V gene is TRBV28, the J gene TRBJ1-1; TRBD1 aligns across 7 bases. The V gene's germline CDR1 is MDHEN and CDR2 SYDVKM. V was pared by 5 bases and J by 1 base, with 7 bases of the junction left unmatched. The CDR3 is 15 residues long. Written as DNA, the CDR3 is TGTGCCAGCAGTCGAGGACAGGAAACGAACACTGAAGCTTTCTTT. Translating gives CASSRGQETNTEAFF.

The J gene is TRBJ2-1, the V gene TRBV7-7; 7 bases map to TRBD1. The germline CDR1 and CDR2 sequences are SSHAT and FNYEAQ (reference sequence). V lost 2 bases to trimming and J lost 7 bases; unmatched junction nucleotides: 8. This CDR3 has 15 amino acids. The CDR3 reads CASSLSGTATNEQFF. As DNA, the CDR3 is TGTGCCAGCAGCTTATCCGGGACAGCCACTAATGAGCAGTTCTTC.

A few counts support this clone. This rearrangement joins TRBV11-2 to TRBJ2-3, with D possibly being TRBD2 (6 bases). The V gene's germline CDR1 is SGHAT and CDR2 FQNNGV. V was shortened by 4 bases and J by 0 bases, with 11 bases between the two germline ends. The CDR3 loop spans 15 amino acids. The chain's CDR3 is CASSSLALSTDTQYF. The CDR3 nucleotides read TGTGCCAGCAGCTCACTAGCCCTTAGCACAGATACGCAGTATTTT. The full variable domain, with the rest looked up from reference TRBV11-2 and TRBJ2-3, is EAGVAQSPRYKIIEKRQSVAFWCNPISGHATLYWYQQILGQGPKLLIQFQNNGVVDDSQLPKDRFSAERLKGVDSTLKIQPAKLEDSAVYLCASSSLALSTDTQYFGPGTRLTVL.

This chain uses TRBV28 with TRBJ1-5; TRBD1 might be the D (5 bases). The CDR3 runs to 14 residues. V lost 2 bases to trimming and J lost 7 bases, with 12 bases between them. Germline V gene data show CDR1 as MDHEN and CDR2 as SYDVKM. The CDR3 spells CASSLGREGQPQHF. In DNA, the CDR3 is TGTGCCAGCAGTTTAGGCAGGGAGGGCCAGCCCCAGCATTTT.

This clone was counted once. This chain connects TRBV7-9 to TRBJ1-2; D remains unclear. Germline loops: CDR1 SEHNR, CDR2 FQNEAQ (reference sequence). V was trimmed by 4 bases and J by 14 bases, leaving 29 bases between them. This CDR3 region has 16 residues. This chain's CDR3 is CASSSLRSQAISGGTF. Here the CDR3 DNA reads TGTGCCAGCAGCTCCCTGCGGTCCCAAGCTATATCCGGCGGGACCTTC.

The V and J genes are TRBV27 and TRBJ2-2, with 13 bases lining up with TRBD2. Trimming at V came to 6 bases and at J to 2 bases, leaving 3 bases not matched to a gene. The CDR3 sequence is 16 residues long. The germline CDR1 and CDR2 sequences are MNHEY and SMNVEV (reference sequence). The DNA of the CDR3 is TGTGCCAGCAGACCGGGACTAGCGGGAAACACCGGGGAGCTGTTTTTT. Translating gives CASRPGLAGNTGELFF.

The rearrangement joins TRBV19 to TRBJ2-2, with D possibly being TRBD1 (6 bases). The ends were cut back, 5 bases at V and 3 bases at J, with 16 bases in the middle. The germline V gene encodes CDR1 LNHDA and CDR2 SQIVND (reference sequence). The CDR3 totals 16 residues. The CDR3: CASSLGAGRYTGELFF. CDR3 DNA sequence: TGTGCCAGTAGTCTGGGGGCAGGCAGATACACCGGGGAGCTGTTTTTT. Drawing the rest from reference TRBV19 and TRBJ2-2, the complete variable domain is DGGITQSPKYLFRKEGQNVTLSCEQNLNHDAMYWYRQDPGQGLRLIYYSQIVNDFQKGDIAEGYSVSREKKESFPLTVTSAQKNPTAFYLCASSLGAGRYTGELFFGEGSRLTVL.

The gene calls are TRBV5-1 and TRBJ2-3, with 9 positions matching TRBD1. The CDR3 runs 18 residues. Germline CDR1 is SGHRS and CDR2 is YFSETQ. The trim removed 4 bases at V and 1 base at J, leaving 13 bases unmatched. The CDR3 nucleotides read TGCGCCAGCAGCGAAATACTACAGGGGGCGCGGGGCACAGATACGCAGTATTTT. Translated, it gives CASSEILQGARGTDTQYF.

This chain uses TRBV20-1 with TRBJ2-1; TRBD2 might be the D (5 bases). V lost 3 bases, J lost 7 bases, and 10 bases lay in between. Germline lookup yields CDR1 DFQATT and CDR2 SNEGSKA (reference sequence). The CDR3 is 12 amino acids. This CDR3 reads CSASRGRNEQFF. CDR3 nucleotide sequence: TGCAGTGCTAGTCGGGGTAGGAATGAGCAGTTCTTC.

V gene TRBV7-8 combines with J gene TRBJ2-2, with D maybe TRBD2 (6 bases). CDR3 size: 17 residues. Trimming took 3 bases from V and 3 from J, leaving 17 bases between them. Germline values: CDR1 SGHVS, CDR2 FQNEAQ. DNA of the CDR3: TGTGCCAGCAGCTTGGTGTTGGGGACTGGGTACACCGGGGAGCTGTTTTTT. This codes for CASSLVLGTGYTGELFF.

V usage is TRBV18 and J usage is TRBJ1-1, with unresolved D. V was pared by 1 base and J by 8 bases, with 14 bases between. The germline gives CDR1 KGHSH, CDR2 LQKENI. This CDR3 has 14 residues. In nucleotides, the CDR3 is TGTGCCAGCTCACCACTCGAGGCATATAAAGAAGCTTTCTTT. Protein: CASSPLEAYKEAFF.

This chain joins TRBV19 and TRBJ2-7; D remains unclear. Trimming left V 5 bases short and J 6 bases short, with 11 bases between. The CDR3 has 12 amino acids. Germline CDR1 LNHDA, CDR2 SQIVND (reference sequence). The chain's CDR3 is CASSRLSSEQYF. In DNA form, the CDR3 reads TGTGCCAGTAGTCGACTGAGCTCCGAGCAGTACTTC.

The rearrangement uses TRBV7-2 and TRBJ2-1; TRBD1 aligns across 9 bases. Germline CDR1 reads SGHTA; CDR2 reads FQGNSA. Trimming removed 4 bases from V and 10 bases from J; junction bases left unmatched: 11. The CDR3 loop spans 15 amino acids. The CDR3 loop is CASSYGGQGKWEQFF. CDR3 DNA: TGTGCCAGCAGCTATGGGGGACAGGGTAAATGGGAGCAGTTCTTC.